This T cell receptor (beta chain) was sequenced during a study of shared clonotypes between healthy human individuals (dated by TCRdb to about 2020). With respect to the entire study: The cohort comprised a couple of women and a few men aged 18 to 49 years. To estimate repertoire size and how much clonotypes are shared between individuals, the study performed deep sequencing of blood TCR repertoires from a handful of healthy adults. Per donor, three plates each were used for CD4 naive and CD4 memory, two for CD8 naive, and one for CD8 memory. Between about 0.85 and 9.5 billion PBMCs per donor were obtained by leukapheresis. Libraries were prepared and TCR repertoires were sequenced by different laboratories using diverse techniques, in order to increase sequencing depth and limit assay-specific biases.

At the junction V is shortened by 3 bases and J by 0 bases, with 16 bases in between. The CDR1 and CDR2 encoded by the germline V gene are SGHDT and YYEEEE. From its cysteine to its phenylalanine, the CDR3 spans 16 amino acids. Only the CDR3 DNA is retained, 48 bases long and in frame from the first base. In the case of this clone: No cognate antigen has been identified for it. Base qualities are not recorded, but no much larger clone differs from it by a single base.

Healthy HIV-negative adults with no recently reported acute infections or vaccinations were included as donors. Every donor was a Caucasian adult residing in Nashville, Tennessee, USA. Magnetic negative selection was used to enrich CD4+ T cells, after which naive cells were positively selected on CD45RA and the negative fraction became the memory subset. Blood was obtained by leukapheresis, after which PBMCs were separated by Ficoll-Histopaque density gradient centrifugation and cryopreserved in liquid nitrogen vapor phase. Analytical flow cytometry was used to check the purity and quantity of each magnetically sorted T cell population. Each sorted fraction had its genomic DNA isolated and then quantified by UV absorbance on a Nanodrop 2000c. TCR CDR3 regions were amplified from genomic DNA by multiplex PCR using the deep immunoSEQ assay. Extracted genomic DNA from each cell subset was distributed evenly across all wells of several immunoSEQ 96-well plates, and each plate was treated as a replicate. For sorted subsets, approximately 210 ng genomic DNA, equal to 25,000 to 35,000 T cell genomes, was loaded into each replicate PCR. The purified libraries were quantified using a Qubit 3.0 fluorometer, sized with a Bioanalyzer 2100, and then quantified again using the KAPA Library Quantification kit. A separate single-read 150-cycle Illumina NextSeq 550 flow cell was used to sequence each immunoSEQ 96-well plate. The authors processed their data as follows. Because the immunoSEQ output held only junctional sequences and lacked quality scores, the filtering could not match the filtering applied to full-length reads. To assign V/J genes and CDR3, sequences were annotated against IMGT germline references using PyIR, a Python wrapper for IgBLAST v1.9. Reads with weak V/J assignments (E-value above 1e-6), missing CDR3, stop codons, out-of-frame junctions, or ambiguous translated residues were removed. A V3J clonotype was defined by an identical inferred V gene, J gene, and CDR3 amino acid sequence. The percentage overlap between two repertoires was calculated by dividing the number of shared unique clonotypes by the size of the smaller repertoire. Richness of each repertoire was evaluated using RTK rarefaction, the Chao1 estimator, and Recon v2.1 estimates of unobserved clonotypes. OLGA was used to compute generation probabilities for all TCRbeta clonotypes that the gDNA method yielded from a handful of donors. Drawn from immuneACCESS, this table holds only the in-frame rearrangements with V and J called that TCRdb kept. Clones are partly lost; checked studies trace under half to an unresolved V gene and leave the rest unexplained. The V and J calls and clone size come from that table; D and trimming were worked out from the DNA. The sample includes about 770,000 clones, with approximately 77% observed a single time. Under 2% of the sample is taken by the ten largest.

Study-wide conclusions, independent of this receptor: Higher generation probabilities were observed for clonotypes shared by all four sorted-subset donors than for non-shared clonotypes. Because the study included only a small number of donors, the genetic and exposure-history diversity represented was limited. When a handful of donors were compared, the shared fraction of clonotypes was roughly 4.8% for naive CD4, more than 3% for naive CD8, 2.3% for memory CD4, and about 0.36% for memory CD8. Estimated clonotype richness was generally larger for naive than for memory subsets. Even with the large sequencing depth, rarefaction of the sorted-subset datasets indicated that sequencing was incomplete. Sampling was restricted to blood, and TCR repertoires in tissue are likely to differ from TCR repertoires in blood. Pairwise subsampling led to the expectation that sequencing depth would affect the degree of clonotype sharing among donors.

The clonotype comes from a woman in her twenties or thirties in good health. The chain is assembled from TRBV5-6 and TRBJ2-7; the D element could tentatively be TRBD1 or TRBD2, as 6 bases agree for each. Sequencing was done on a sample of memory CD4+ T cells sorted from blood. The meaning of the sample's cell subset or site label: CD45RA-negative fraction. This receptor has the CDR3 CASSSGARKSSYEQYF. The DNA is TGTGCCAGCAGCTCGGGGGCTCGGAAGAGCTCCTACGAGCAGTACTTC. The full variable domain, with segments outside the CDR3 supplied by the reference TRBV5-6 and TRBJ2-7 proteins, appears as DAGVTQSPTHLIKTRGQQVTLRCSPKSGHDTVSWYQQALGQGPQFIFQYYEEEERQRGNFPDRFSGHQFPNYSSELNVNALLLGDSALYLCASSSGARKSSYEQYFGPGTRLTVT.